A selection of T cell receptor beta chains follows, all from one sample in a study of blood T cell repertoires in COVID-19. TCRdb keeps only in-frame clones here, not all; method: immunoSEQ multiplex PCR. Here the sample spans 170,000 or so clones, approximately 79% being singletons. Sequenced input: peripheral blood. Receptors were obtained from a woman in her 70s with acute or convalescent COVID-19. The CDR3 runs from the conserved cysteine through the conserved F or W. Each record gives: V gene, J gene, CDR3 protein.

v_call: TRBV10-3
j_call: TRBJ1-3
cdr3_aa: CAISRDRLSGNTIYF

v_call: TRBV4-1
j_call: TRBJ2-7
cdr3_aa: CASSQNQGQPLYEQYF

v_call: TRBV6-1
j_call: TRBJ2-7
cdr3_aa: CASSEVWSGSFIEQYF

v_call: TRBV5-1
j_call: TRBJ1-2
cdr3_aa: CASSSRDSYYGYTF

v_call: TRBV28
j_call: TRBJ2-2
cdr3_aa: CASSLGGAGNAGELFF

v_call: TRBV7-9
j_call: TRBJ2-7
cdr3_aa: CASSSERGGAPYEQYF

v_call: TRBV7-9
j_call: TRBJ2-1
cdr3_aa: CASSFFDFKRSYNEQFF

v_call: TRBV18
j_call: TRBJ2-3
cdr3_aa: CASSSSGSDTQYF

v_call: TRBV30
j_call: TRBJ2-1
cdr3_aa: CAWRGGSGLEQFF

v_call: TRBV30
j_call: TRBJ2-1
cdr3_aa: CAWSGGLVNEQFF

v_call: TRBV19
j_call: TRBJ2-2
cdr3_aa: CASSTFLTGELFF

v_call: TRBV6-6
j_call: TRBJ2-1
cdr3_aa: CASSRGLAGGPLNEQFF

v_call: TRBV7-9
j_call: TRBJ2-7
cdr3_aa: CASSLATYEQYF

v_call: TRBV24-1
j_call: TRBJ1-4
cdr3_aa: CATSERGSGNEKLFF

v_call: TRBV18
j_call: TRBJ1-1
cdr3_aa: CASSPEGATEAFF

v_call: TRBV3-1/TRBV3-2
j_call: TRBJ2-1
cdr3_aa: CASSQFLGSGPDYNEQFF

v_call: TRBV11-2
j_call: TRBJ2-3
cdr3_aa: CASRLVGSDTQYF

v_call: TRBV5-1
j_call: TRBJ2-7
cdr3_aa: CASSSGWVGAGGAYEQYF

v_call: TRBV21-1
j_call: TRBJ2-1
cdr3_aa: CASSKEVAVRGGTKTLEQFF

v_call: TRBV9
j_call: TRBJ2-2
cdr3_aa: CASSPGARNGELFF

v_call: TRBV13
j_call: TRBJ1-3
cdr3_aa: CASSLLGTGSGNTIYF

v_call: TRBV6-4
j_call: TRBJ2-1
cdr3_aa: CASSDSTSDYNEQFF

v_call: TRBV10-3
j_call: TRBJ1-2
cdr3_aa: CAISGDRLLYGYTF

v_call: TRBV6-5
j_call: TRBJ2-2
cdr3_aa: CASSFNNRANTGELFF

v_call: TRBV15
j_call: TRBJ2-5
cdr3_aa: CATSRRQAQETQYF

v_call: TRBV19
j_call: TRBJ1-2
cdr3_aa: CATQGFGVSIYGYTF

v_call: TRBV10-3
j_call: TRBJ2-1
cdr3_aa: CAISDFPRLAGGNEQFF

v_call: TRBV5-6
j_call: TRBJ2-5
cdr3_aa: CASSSRRGQETQYF

v_call: TRBV2
j_call: TRBJ2-2
cdr3_aa: CASLLAGATGELFF

v_call: TRBV14
j_call: TRBJ2-7
cdr3_aa: CASSHQDRPYEQYF

v_call: TRBV29-1
j_call: TRBJ1-1
cdr3_aa: CSVAVGLGTEAFF

v_call: TRBV3-1/TRBV3-2
j_call: TRBJ2-5
cdr3_aa: CASSQGVSGSWETQYF

v_call: TRBV15
j_call: TRBJ1-4
cdr3_aa: CATSKDNSNEKLFF

v_call: TRBV18
j_call: TRBJ1-3
cdr3_aa: CASSPPDRVGNTIYF

v_call: TRBV2
j_call: TRBJ2-3
cdr3_aa: CASTSRYTDTQYF

v_call: TRBV5-1
j_call: TRBJ1-1
cdr3_aa: CASSQGTGVNTEAFF

v_call: TRBV30
j_call: TRBJ1-2
cdr3_aa: CAWTPPINYGYTF

v_call: TRBV28
j_call: TRBJ2-1
cdr3_aa: CASSSYSSGSYNEQFF

v_call: TRBV10-1
j_call: TRBJ2-7
cdr3_aa: CASSTSGEPYEQYF

v_call: TRBV6-6
j_call: TRBJ1-4
cdr3_aa: CASSPLALTGTWSNEKLFF

v_call: TRBV10-1
j_call: TRBJ2-5
cdr3_aa: CASSEGQQETQYF

v_call: TRBV7-9
j_call: TRBJ1-1
cdr3_aa: CASSKGDNSNTEAFF

v_call: TRBV2
j_call: TRBJ1-6
cdr3_aa: CASSEAGTIDSPLHF

v_call: TRBV2
j_call: TRBJ2-1
cdr3_aa: CASEGGKDYNEQFF

v_call: TRBV18
j_call: TRBJ2-5
cdr3_aa: CASSPRLAGVTETQYF

v_call: TRBV11-3
j_call: TRBJ2-3
cdr3_aa: CASQDISTDTQYF

v_call: TRBV18
j_call: TRBJ2-2
cdr3_aa: CASSPERTVTGELFF

v_call: TRBV29-1
j_call: TRBJ2-2
cdr3_aa: CSVNTGGTGELFF

v_call: TRBV7-8
j_call: TRBJ1-1
cdr3_aa: CASSSAGTGGERAFF